This T cell receptor beta chain was identified during a study of cytomegalovirus exposure and HLA in healthy donors. Germline V lookup: CDR1 MGHDK, CDR2 SYGVNS. The CDR3 spans 15 residues. V shed 0 bases and J 8 bases; nucleotides not matched to a gene: 4. General study findings and limits: According to reports, the classifier identified cytomegalovirus status with high specificity and sensitivity. When analyzed later, the rates of TCR association showed variation by HLA locus, with DRB1 the most and HLA-C the fewest. Researchers reported in a later analysis that a missense DCLRE1C variant was tied to TCR beta V- and J-gene trimming.

This clone was counted between two and nine times. Antigen unknown. Nominal health characterized the donors when sampled, though unrecorded immune exposures were likely. The PCR had 60 Vbeta and 13 Jbeta primers. Some clones are missing from TCRdb's copy, which holds only in-frame ones; the method was immunoSEQ multiplex PCR. The sample has about 150,000 clones, roughly 9% seen once. Sequencing input: PBMCs. The V call is TRBV25-1, the J call TRBJ1-6; TRBD1 matches 7 bases. The clonotype originates from a woman aged 35 to 49 in good health and CMV-seropositive. CDR3 region: CASSEYDRVDSPLHF. The DNA for the CDR3 is TGTGCCAGCAGTGAATACGACAGGGTGGATTCACCCCTCCACTTT. Looking up the rest from reference TRBV25-1 and TRBJ1-6 gives the full variable domain: EADIYQTPRYLVIGTGKKITLECSQTMGHDKMYWYQQDPGMELHLIHYSYGVNSTEKGDLSSESTVSRIRTEHFPLTLESARPSHTSQYLCASSEYDRVDSPLHFGNGTRLTVT.